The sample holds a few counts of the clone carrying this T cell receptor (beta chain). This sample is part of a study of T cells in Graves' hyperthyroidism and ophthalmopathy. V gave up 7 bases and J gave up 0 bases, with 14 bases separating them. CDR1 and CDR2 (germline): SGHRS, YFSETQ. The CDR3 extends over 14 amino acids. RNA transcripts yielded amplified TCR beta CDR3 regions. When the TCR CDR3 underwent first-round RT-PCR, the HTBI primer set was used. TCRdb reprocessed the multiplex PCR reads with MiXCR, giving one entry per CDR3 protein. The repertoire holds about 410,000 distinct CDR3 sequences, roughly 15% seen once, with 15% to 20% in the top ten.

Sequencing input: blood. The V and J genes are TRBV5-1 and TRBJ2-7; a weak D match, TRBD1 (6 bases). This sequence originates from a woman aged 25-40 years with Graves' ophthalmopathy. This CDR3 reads CASGQIMSSYEQYF. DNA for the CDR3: TGCGCCAGCGGACAGATCATGAGCTCCTACGAGCAGTACTTC.